These 13 T cell receptor beta chains came from one sample sequenced in a study of T-cell reconstitution after alpha-beta-depleted transplantation in children. Library preparation (for TCRbeta) was performed with unique molecular identifiers. From the PCR reads, TCRdb called clonotypes with MiXCR, one entry per CDR3 protein. The table shows 670,000 or so distinct CDR3 sequences, with 10% to 15% occurring only once. Sequenced here: PBMCs, sampled before TCRalphabeta/CD19-depleted stem cell transplant. These receptor sequences come from a girl aged 2 to 10 with congenital amegakaryocytic thrombocytopenia, due to receive a stem cell transplant.

The gene calls are TRBV28 and TRBJ2-7; D is ambiguous. CDR3 length: 12 residues. In germline, CDR1 is MDHEN, CDR2 SYDVKM. V was pared by 7 bases and J by 7 bases, with 14 bases between. CDR3 nucleotide sequence: TGTGCCAGCACCTCGATGGGATCGGAGCAGTACTTC. Translation: CASTSMGSEQYF.

This clonotype has a count of ten or more. The chain couples TRBV5-1 to TRBJ2-7; tentatively, D is TRBD1 (5 bases). V lost 2 bases to trimming and J lost 4 bases, with 19 bases between them. The germline V gene has CDR1 SGHRS and CDR2 YFSETQ. This CDR3 is built from 16 residues. As DNA, the CDR3 is TGCGCCAGCAGCTTAACCCCGGACAAAACGACATACGAGCAGTACTTC. It encodes CASSLTPDKTTYEQYF.

This clonotype was detected many times. V gene TRBV29-1 combines with J gene TRBJ2-5, with D tentatively TRBD2 (5 bases). V was clipped by 4 bases and J by 1 base, with 16 bases between them. The length of the CDR3 is 15 residues. The germline gives CDR1 SQVTM, CDR2 ANQGSEA. CDR3 nucleotides: TGCAGCGTTGGCCCAAGCGGAATACTCCAAGAGACCCAGTACTTC. This gives the protein CSVGPSGILQETQYF.

This clonotype was picked up many times. The V call is TRBV20-1, the J call TRBJ1-1; unclear D gene. CDR1 is DFQATT, CDR2 SNEGSKA, per germline (reference sequence). The V end was cut by 4 bases, the J end by 8 bases, with 20 bases between. This CDR3 contains 14 residues. CDR3 nucleotides: TGCAGTGCTACCCCGACGGCTGAGGCTCGGGAAGCTTTCTTT. Translating gives CSATPTAEAREAFF.

At least ten counts were recorded for this clonotype. This CDR3 is CASSPRDHYEQYF. In DNA form, the CDR3 reads TGTGCCAGCAGTCCCCGGGACCACTACGAGCAGTACTTC. This chain connects TRBV12-3 or TRBV12-4 to TRBJ2-7; D may be TRBD1 or TRBD2 (5 bases each). The CDR3 has 13 residues. Trimming removed 5 bases at V and 3 bases at J, with 11 bases between.

The chain carries TRBV20-1 and TRBJ2-4, with 14 bases that match TRBD2. Trimming took 5 bases from V and 0 from J; bases not matched to a gene: 6. The CDR3 is 17 residues long. The V gene's germline CDR1 is DFQATT and CDR2 SNEGSKA (reference sequence). CDR3: CSALGLAGDLAKNIQYF. The CDR3 DNA reads TGCAGTGCTCTGGGACTAGCGGGAGACTTAGCCAAAAACATTCAGTACTTC.

There are many counts of this clonotype. The rearrangement joins TRBV9 to TRBJ2-1, with TRBD1 identical over 10 bases. V shed 3 bases and J 8 bases; nucleotides not matched to a gene: 5. The length of the CDR3 is 14 residues. Germline CDR1 reads SGDLS; CDR2 reads YYNGEE. CDR3 DNA: TGTGCCAGCAGCGCCGAGGACAGGGGGTATGAGCAGTTCTTC. It is translated as CASSAEDRGYEQFF.

This clonotype has a count of ten or more. The chain couples TRBV12-3 or TRBV12-4 to TRBJ1-1; 7 nucleotides align to TRBD1. J lost 2 bases, V lost 7 bases, and 16 bases had no gene match. This CDR3 contains 17 residues. CDR3: CASNPAWGDRANTEAFF. As DNA, the CDR3 is TGTGCCAGCAATCCCGCTTGGGGAGACAGGGCAAACACTGAAGCTTTCTTT.

The chain uses TRBV12-3 or TRBV12-4 and TRBJ2-7; 9 bases are shared with TRBD2. This CDR3 contains 18 residues. Trimming at V came to 5 bases and at J to 4 bases, leaving 18 bases not matched to a gene. CDR3 protein: CASSIGGLAGLKGYEQYF. For the CDR3, the DNA is TGTGCCAGCAGTATAGGAGGCCTAGCGGGACTTAAAGGGTACGAGCAGTACTTC.

This clonotype was picked up many times. The J gene is TRBJ1-5, the V gene TRBV29-1; TRBD1 is a possible D gene (5 bases). The CDR3 has 13 residues. Germline CDR1 reads SQVTM; CDR2 reads ANQGSEA. Trimming shortened V by 5 bases and J by 4 bases, and 12 bases separated the two germline ends. The CDR3 here is CSVRLGGNQPQHF. The CDR3 coding sequence is TGCAGCGTTCGGCTGGGGGGTAATCAGCCCCAGCATTTT.

This clonotype has a count of ten or more. The genes are TRBV6-1 and TRBJ2-2; D gene unclear. The CDR3 is 12 residues long. Trimming stripped 0 bases from V and 7 bases from J, with 3 bases between. CDR1 and CDR2 from the germline V gene are MNHNS and SASEGT. Written as DNA, the CDR3 is TGTGCCAGCAGTGAAGCGGGCGGGGAGCTGTTTTTT. Translation: CASSEAGGELFF.

This clonotype was found a few times. The V and J genes are TRBV29-1 and TRBJ2-1, with TRBD2 matching 7 bases. CDR1 and CDR2 (germline): SQVTM, ANQGSEA. The CDR3 spans 15 residues. The J segment lost 0 bases and the V segment lost 6 bases, leaving 8 bases of the junction unmatched. The CDR3: CSVGGRAVSYNEQFF. CDR3 nucleotides: TGCAGCGTCGGGGGGAGGGCCGTCTCCTACAATGAGCAGTTCTTC.

This clonotype was recorded many times. The chain links TRBV15 to TRBJ2-1; 13 bases map to TRBD2. The CDR3 is made up of 17 amino acids. Losses at the gene ends were 0 bases for V and 9 bases for J; bases not matched to a gene: 8. Germline CDR1 and CDR2: LNHNV and YYDKDF (reference sequence). The CDR3 DNA reads TGTGCCACCAGCAGAGATTTAGGGACTAGCGGGAATGCTGAGCAGTTCTTC. Residues: CATSRDLGTSGNAEQFF.